In this sample, the clone carrying this TCR beta chain turned up a few times. The target antigen is unknown. The entry originates in a study of T-cell memory formation after mild COVID-19. Study as a whole: TCR clusters mostly belonged to single donors. Overall study findings and caveats: Researchers report contracting CD4+ clones mostly in CM and EM, with CD8+ clones in EMRA. Researchers found some responding clones in pre-infection memory, a sign that cross-reactive memory joined.

Germline V gene data show CDR1 as LGHNA and CDR2 as YSLEER. After removal of 2 bases from V and 1 base from J, the junction contained 4 bases not matched to a gene. The CDR3 contains 16 residues. TCRalpha and TCRbeta libraries used 5'RACE with constant-segment primers and UMIs. TCRdb re-called the 5' RACE reads through MiXCR, storing one row per CDR3 protein. Of approximately 250,000 distinct CDR3 sequences listed, 15% to 20% are singletons. The material sequenced was PBMCs or a T cell subset sorted from them (not recorded which). V and J are TRBV4-3 and TRBJ2-4; 8 nucleotides line up with TRBD1. This sequence originates from a man aged 18-30 years who had mild COVID-19 (a few samples of this study predate the infection). Cell type and time point are not known. CDR3 protein: CASSQPGQGAKNIQYF. The CDR3 DNA sequence: TGCGCCAGCAGCCAACCCGGACAGGGCGCCAAAAACATTCAGTACTTC.